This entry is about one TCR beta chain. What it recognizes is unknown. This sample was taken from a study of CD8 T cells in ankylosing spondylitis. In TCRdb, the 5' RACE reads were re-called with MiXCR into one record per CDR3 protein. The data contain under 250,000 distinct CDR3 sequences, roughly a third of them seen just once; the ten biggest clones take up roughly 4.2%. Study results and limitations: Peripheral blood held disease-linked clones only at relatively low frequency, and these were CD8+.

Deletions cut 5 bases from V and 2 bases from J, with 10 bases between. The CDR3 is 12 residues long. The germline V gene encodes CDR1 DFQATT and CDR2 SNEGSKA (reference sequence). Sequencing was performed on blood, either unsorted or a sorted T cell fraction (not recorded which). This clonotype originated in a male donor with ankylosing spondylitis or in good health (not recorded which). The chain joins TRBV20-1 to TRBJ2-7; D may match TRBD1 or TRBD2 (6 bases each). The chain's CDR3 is CSAHGGPYEQYF. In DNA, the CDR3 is TGCAGTGCTCACGGGGGCCCCTACGAGCAGTACTTC.